Each of the 26 T cell receptor beta chains below was sequenced from the same sample in a study of identical twins. TCRdb reprocessed the 5' RACE reads with MiXCR, giving one entry per CDR3 protein. This sample carries hundreds of thousands of distinct CDR3 sequences, roughly 6.2% of them seen once, and the ten largest clones take around 2%. Source material: naive T cells sorted from blood. These receptors all stem from a man aged 18 to 29 in good health.

This clonotype appeared many times. The CDR3 here is CASSGGMGAYNEQFF. CDR3 in DNA: TGTGCCAGCTCAGGAGGGATGGGGGCCTACAATGAGCAGTTCTTC. The chain has TRBV7-9 and TRBJ2-1, with D possibly being TRBD2 (6 bases). The length of the CDR3 is 15 residues. The germline V gene encodes CDR1 SEHNR and CDR2 FQNEAQ (reference sequence). Trimming pared 8 bases from V and 2 bases from J, leaving 16 bases between.

The chain uses TRBV7-9 and TRBJ1-1; D uncertain. The CDR3 is 14 residues long. V gave up 5 bases and J gave up 0 bases, with 10 bases separating them. Germline V gene lookup returns CDR1 SEHNR and CDR2 FQNEAQ (reference sequence). For the CDR3, the DNA is TGTGCCAGCAGCCCATCTCACTTGAACACTGAAGCTTTCTTT. Translating gives CASSPSHLNTEAFF.

In this sample, this clonotype turned up a few times. The chain has TRBV9 and TRBJ2-3, with D possibly matching TRBD1 (5 bases). Germline V gene sequence: CDR1 SGDLS, CDR2 YYNGEE. CDR3 length: 14 residues. The V and J ends lost 2 bases and 6 bases respectively, with 13 bases between them. CDR3 in DNA: TGTGCCAGCAGCGTCTTGGACAAGGTGGATACGCAGTATTTT. Amino acid sequence: CASSVLDKVDTQYF. Using reference TRBV9 and TRBJ2-3 for the parts outside the CDR3, the full variable domain is DSGVTQTPKHLITATGQRVTLRCSPRSGDLSVYWYQQSLDQGLQFLIQYYNGEERAKGNILERFSAQQFPDLHSELNLSSLELGDSALYFCASSVLDKVDTQYFGPGTRLTVL.

A few counts support this clonotype. The V and J genes are TRBV27 and TRBJ2-3; TRBD2 aligns across 11 bases. The CDR3 length is 18 residues. Germline lookup yields CDR1 MNHEY and CDR2 SMNVEV (reference sequence). Trimming took 5 bases from V and 3 from J; bases not matched to a gene: 13. CDR3 in amino acids: CASSITGTSGLGTDTQYF. The CDR3 nucleotides are TGTGCCAGCAGTATAACCGGGACTAGCGGTCTCGGGACAGATACGCAGTATTTT.

The chain combines TRBV19 with TRBJ2-5; maybe TRBD1 (6 bases). The germline V gene has CDR1 LNHDA and CDR2 SQIVND (reference sequence). CDR3 length: 13 residues. Trimming removed 4 bases from V and 2 bases from J, with 8 bases in between. The CDR3 region is CASSTGQQETQYF. DNA for the CDR3: TGTGCCAGTAGTACCGGACAGCAAGAGACCCAGTACTTC.

The genes are TRBV20-1 and TRBJ2-5; tentatively, D is TRBD1 (6 bases). This CDR3 comprises 13 residues. Per germline, CDR1 DFQATT and CDR2 SNEGSKA (reference sequence). V lost 5 bases and J lost 0, with 10 bases in between. CDR3 residues: CSAEDRYQETQYF. CDR3 DNA: TGCAGTGCTGAAGACAGGTACCAAGAGACCCAGTACTTC.

This clonotype was picked up many times. The chain links TRBV20-1 to TRBJ2-2; 13 nucleotides align to TRBD2. With 6 bases clipped from V and 7 bases from J, the junction kept 5 bases outside the gene matches. The CDR3 loop spans 14 amino acids. Germline V gene data show CDR1 as DFQATT and CDR2 as SNEGSKA (reference sequence). This CDR3 is CSARTSGSLGELFF. DNA for the CDR3: TGCAGTGCAAGGACTAGCGGGAGTCTCGGGGAGCTGTTTTTT.

This clonotype appeared many times. This chain links TRBV3-1 with TRBJ2-5, with TRBD1 identical over 7 bases. V shed 1 base, J shed 4 bases, and the junction held 12 bases outside the gene matches. The CDR3 sequence is 17 residues long. CDR1 LGHDT and CDR2 YNNKEL come from the germline V gene (reference sequence). CDR3 residues: CASSQVGAAHRGETQYF. The CDR3 DNA is TGTGCCAGCAGCCAAGTCGGCGCAGCCCACAGGGGAGAGACCCAGTACTTC.

This clonotype was recorded at least ten times. The V call is TRBV6-1, the J call TRBJ2-7, with 7 bases aligning to TRBD1. CDR1 and CDR2 (germline): MNHNS, SASEGT. This CDR3 comprises 13 residues. With V trimmed by 6 bases and J by 2 bases, 4 bases remained unmatched. CDR3 loop: CASSKGQAYEQYF. The DNA of the CDR3 is TGTGCCAGCAGCAAAGGACAGGCCTACGAGCAGTACTTC.

A few counts support this clonotype. The chain links TRBV7-2 to TRBJ1-4; tentative D call: TRBD1 (6 bases). The CDR3 contains 14 residues. With 4 bases removed from V and 3 bases from J, the gap between germline ends came to 9 bases. Per the germline V gene, CDR1 is SGHTA and CDR2 is FQGNSA. The CDR3 DNA reads TGTGCCAGCAGCTCAAGGGGGGCTAATGAAAAACTGTTTTTT. It translates to CASSSRGANEKLFF. Together with reference TRBV7-2 and TRBJ1-4, the CDR3 gives the full variable domain: GAGVSQSPSNKVTEKGKDVELRCDPISGHTALYWYRQSLGQGLEFLIYFQGNSAPDKSGLPSDRFSAERTGGSVSTLTIQRTQQEDSAVYLCASSSRGANEKLFFGSGTQLSVL.

This clonotype was recorded a few times. The rearrangement uses TRBV5-1 and TRBJ2-2; D unclear. Germline CDR1 SGHRS, CDR2 YFSETQ. The length of the CDR3 is 14 residues. The ends were cut back, 3 bases at V and 6 bases at J, with 12 bases in the middle. As DNA, the CDR3 is TGCGCCAGCAGCTGGACCCCTAGTTCCGGGGAGCTGTTTTTT. This gives the protein CASSWTPSSGELFF.

This clonotype was counted at least ten times. The rearrangement joins TRBV6-1 to TRBJ2-3; 10 bases fit TRBD1. CDR3 size: 14 residues. V was pared by 7 bases and J by 5 bases, with 6 bases of the junction left unmatched. From germline, CDR1 is MNHNS and CDR2 SASEGT. The CDR3 protein is CASTPGQGKDTQYF. CDR3 sequence (DNA): TGTGCCAGCACACCGGGACAGGGGAAAGATACGCAGTATTTT.

This clonotype was seen many times. The chain links TRBV10-3 to TRBJ2-1, with a possible D match to TRBD2 (6 bases). This CDR3 is 13 amino acids long. Germline loops: CDR1 ENHRY, CDR2 SYGVKD. V was pared by 8 bases and J by 7 bases, with 15 bases between. The CDR3 sequence is CAIERADGNEQFF. The CDR3 DNA follows: TGTGCCATCGAGCGGGCGGATGGGAATGAGCAGTTCTTC.

This clonotype was seen a handful of times. The chain links TRBV7-2 to TRBJ2-7; the match to TRBD2 covers 7 bases. Unmatched junction bases numbered 3, after V lost 1 base and J lost 3 bases. Germline lookup yields CDR1 SGHTA and CDR2 FQGNSA. There are 14 residues in the CDR3. In DNA, the CDR3 is TGTGCCAGCAGCTTAGATCCTAGCGGCTACGAGCAGTACGTC. This translates into CASSLDPSGYEQYV.

This clonotype has a count of ten or more. This chain connects TRBV12-3 or TRBV12-4 to TRBJ2-5; either TRBD1 or TRBD2 may fit D (5 bases each). Trimming took off 10 bases at V and 6 bases at J, with 18 bases between the two ends. The length of the CDR3 is 13 residues. The DNA of the CDR3 is TGTGCCACCTCAAAACCGGGACCAAAGACCCAGTACTTC. As protein: CATSKPGPKTQYF.

This clonotype appeared many times. The CDR3 reads CASSLAVWSSPEETQYF. The CDR3 region has the DNA TGTGCCAGCAGCTTAGCAGTTTGGTCGTCGCCTGAAGAGACCCAGTACTTC. V is TRBV7-8 and J is TRBJ2-5, with D unresolved. Between the trimmed V and J ends, which lost 0 bases and 3 bases, there was a span of 17 bases. This CDR3 contains 17 residues. Germline V gives CDR1 SGHVS, CDR2 FQNEAQ. The whole variable domain, filled in from reference TRBV7-8 and TRBJ2-5, reads GAGVSQSPRYKVAKRGQDVALRCDPISGHVSLFWYQQALGQGPEFLTYFQNEAQLDKSGLPSDRFFAERPEGSVSTLKIQRTQQEDSAVYLCASSLAVWSSPEETQYFGPGTRLLVL.

This clonotype was counted a few times. The chain combines TRBV11-3 with TRBJ1-1; 7 bases are a match to TRBD1. CDR3 length equals 17 residues. With 5 bases clipped from V and 1 base from J, the junction kept 13 bases outside the gene matches. Germline V gene data show CDR1 as SGHNT and CDR2 as YENEEA. The CDR3 DNA follows: TGTGCCAGCAGCCCCTATTCGTGGACAGGAGAGAACACTGAAGCTTTCTTT. Translated: CASSPYSWTGENTEAFF.

This clonotype was seen at least ten times. This rearrangement joins TRBV25-1 to TRBJ2-7, with D tentatively TRBD2 (5 bases). The V end lost 6 bases, the J end lost 3 bases, and 12 bases lay between the germline ends. The CDR3 is made up of 13 amino acids. Germline V CDR1 and CDR2: MGHDK, SYGVNS. The CDR3 here is CASRVSGNYEQYF. The CDR3 DNA follows: TGTGCCAGCAGAGTGTCGGGAAACTACGAGCAGTACTTC.

V and J are TRBV5-5 and TRBJ2-5; 7 bases are a match to TRBD2. Germline assignment: CDR1 SGHKS and CDR2 YYEKEE (reference sequence). After removal of 2 bases from V and 5 bases from J, the junction contained 9 bases not matched to a gene. The CDR3 consists of 15 residues. The CDR3 nucleotides are TGTGCCAGCAGCTTCGGCCAAGCGGGGAGTGAGACCCAGTACTTC. Its translation is CASSFGQAGSETQYF.

This clonotype was picked up many times. This chain uses TRBV28 with TRBJ2-5; D may be TRBD1 or TRBD2 (5 bases each). V dropped 6 bases and J dropped 2 bases, with 16 bases sitting between them. CDR1 and CDR2 from the germline V gene are MDHEN and SYDVKM. This CDR3 is 15 amino acids long. The CDR3 is CASRPGGAGQETQYF. The CDR3 DNA reads as TGTGCCAGCAGACCTGGGGGAGCTGGGCAAGAGACCCAGTACTTC.

This clonotype occurred many times. The chain has TRBV5-1 and TRBJ2-3; 9 bases fit TRBD2. The junction had 10 bases not matched to a gene; V was cut back by 2 bases and J by 0 bases. This CDR3 is built from 18 residues. The germline gives CDR1 SGHRS, CDR2 YFSETQ. The CDR3 region is CASSFLTSGAVSTDTQYF. Written as DNA, the CDR3 is TGCGCCAGCAGCTTCCTGACTAGCGGAGCCGTTAGCACAGATACGCAGTATTTT.

The table lists this clonotype with a few counts. V and J are TRBV7-9 and TRBJ2-2; 8 nucleotides match TRBD2. The CDR3 length is 17 residues. Germline V CDR1 and CDR2: SEHNR, FQNEAQ (reference sequence). The junction had 10 bases not matched to a gene; V was cut back by 7 bases and J by 0 bases. The CDR3 region has the DNA TGTGCCAGCACCTGGGTAGCGGGGAACTCGAACACCGGGGAGCTGTTTTTT. Amino acid sequence: CASTWVAGNSNTGELFF.

This clonotype was seen a handful of times. This rearrangement joins TRBV28 to TRBJ1-2, with D perhaps TRBD1 (5 bases). CDR1 MDHEN and CDR2 SYDVKM come from the germline V gene. CDR3 size: 15 residues. The ends were cut back, 6 bases at V and 0 bases at J, with 14 bases in the middle. The CDR3 loop is CASSRWGVANYGYTF. The CDR3 bases are TGTGCCAGCAGCCGCTGGGGGGTAGCTAACTATGGCTACACCTTC.

The V call is TRBV3-1, the J call TRBJ2-3; 9 bases map to TRBD1. V lost 1 base to trimming and J lost 9 bases; unmatched junction nucleotides: 11. This CDR3 has 16 residues. The germline V gene has CDR1 LGHDT and CDR2 YNNKEL (reference sequence). The CDR3 DNA sequence: TGTGCCAGCAGCCAAGGGACAGGGGCCCCCTCGGCCACGCAGTATTTT. Encoded protein: CASSQGTGAPSATQYF.

Turning to this clonotype: A much larger clonotype is one base distant, so this may be a read error. The gene calls are TRBV7-9 and TRBJ2-2; D ambiguous. Trimming cost V 10 bases and J 7 bases, with 7 bases left between them. This CDR3 region has 10 residues. Germline values: CDR1 SEHNR, CDR2 FQNEAQ (reference sequence). The chain's CDR3 is CATTIGELFF. CDR3 nucleotides: TGTGCCACCACGATCGGGGAGCTGTTTTTT.

This clonotype was detected ten times or more. The chain recombines TRBV5-5 with TRBJ1-1; TRBD1 might be the D (5 bases). The CDR3 has 16 amino acids. The V end was cut by 4 bases, the J end by 0 bases, with 16 bases between. Germline lookup yields CDR1 SGHKS and CDR2 YYEKEE (reference sequence). The CDR3 sequence is CASSPGVYRLNTEAFF. The CDR3 region has the DNA TGTGCCAGCAGCCCGGGGGTTTACAGACTGAACACTGAAGCTTTCTTT.